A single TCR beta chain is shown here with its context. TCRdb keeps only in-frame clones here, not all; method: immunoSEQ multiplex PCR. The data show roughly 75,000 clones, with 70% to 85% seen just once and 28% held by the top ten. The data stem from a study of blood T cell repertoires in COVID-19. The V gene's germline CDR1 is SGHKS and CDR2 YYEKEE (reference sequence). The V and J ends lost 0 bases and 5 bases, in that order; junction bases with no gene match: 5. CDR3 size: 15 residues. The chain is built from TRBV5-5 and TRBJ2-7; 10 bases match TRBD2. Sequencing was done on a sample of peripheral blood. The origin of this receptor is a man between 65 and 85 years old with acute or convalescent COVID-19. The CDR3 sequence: CASSLAGTSVHEQYF. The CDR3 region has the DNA TGTGCCAGCAGCTTGGCTGGGACTAGCGTCCACGAGCAGTACTTC.